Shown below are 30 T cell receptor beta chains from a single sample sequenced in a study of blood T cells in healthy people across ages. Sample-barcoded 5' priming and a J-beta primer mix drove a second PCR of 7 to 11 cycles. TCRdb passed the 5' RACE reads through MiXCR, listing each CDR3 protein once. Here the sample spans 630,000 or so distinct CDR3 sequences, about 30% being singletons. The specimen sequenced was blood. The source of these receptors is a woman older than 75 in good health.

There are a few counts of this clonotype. CDR3 protein: CASSLSPGQDQRNTEAFF. The CDR3 DNA is TGTGCCAGCAGCTTAAGTCCGGGACAGGACCAAAGGAACACTGAAGCTTTCTTT. V usage is TRBV7-6 and J usage is TRBJ1-1, with 8 positions matching TRBD1. The germline CDR1 and CDR2 sequences are SGHVS and FNYEAQ. V gave up 2 bases and J gave up 1 base; unmatched junction bases: 12. The CDR3 consists of 18 residues.

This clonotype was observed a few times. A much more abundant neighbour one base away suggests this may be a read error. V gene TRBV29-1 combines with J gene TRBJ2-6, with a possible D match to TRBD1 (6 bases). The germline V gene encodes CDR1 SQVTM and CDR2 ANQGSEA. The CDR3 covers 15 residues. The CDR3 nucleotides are TGCAGCGTTGATTTCCAGGGGTCCGGGGCCAACGTCCGGACTTTC. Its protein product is CSVDFQGSGANVRTF. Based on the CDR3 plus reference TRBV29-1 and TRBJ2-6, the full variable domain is SAVISQKPSRDICQRGTSLTIQCQVDSQVTMMFWYRQQPGQSLTLIATANQGSEATYESGFVIDKFPISRPNLTFSTLTVSNMSPEDSSIYLCSVDFQGSGANVRTFGAGSRLTVL.

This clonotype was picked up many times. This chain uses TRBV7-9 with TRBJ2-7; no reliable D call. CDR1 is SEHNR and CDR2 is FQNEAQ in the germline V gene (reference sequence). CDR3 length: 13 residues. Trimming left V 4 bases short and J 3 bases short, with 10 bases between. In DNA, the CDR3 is TGTGCCAGCAGCTGGCCCCCTGGCTACGAGCAGTACTTC. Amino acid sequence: CASSWPPGYEQYF.

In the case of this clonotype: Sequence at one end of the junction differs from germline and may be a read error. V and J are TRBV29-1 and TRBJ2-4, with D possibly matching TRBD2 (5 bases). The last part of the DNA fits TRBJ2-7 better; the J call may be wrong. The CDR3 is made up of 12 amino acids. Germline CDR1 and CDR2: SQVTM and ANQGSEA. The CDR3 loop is CGVEGSDHEQYF. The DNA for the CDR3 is TGCGGCGTTGAAGGTAGCGACCACGAGCAGTACTTC.

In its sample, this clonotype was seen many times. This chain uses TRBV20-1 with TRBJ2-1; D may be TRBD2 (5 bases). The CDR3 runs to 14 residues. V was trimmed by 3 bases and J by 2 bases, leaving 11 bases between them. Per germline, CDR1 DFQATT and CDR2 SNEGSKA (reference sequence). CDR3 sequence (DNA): TGCAGTGCTAGTGTAGCGCGTGCCTACAATGAGCAGTTCTTC. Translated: CSASVARAYNEQFF.

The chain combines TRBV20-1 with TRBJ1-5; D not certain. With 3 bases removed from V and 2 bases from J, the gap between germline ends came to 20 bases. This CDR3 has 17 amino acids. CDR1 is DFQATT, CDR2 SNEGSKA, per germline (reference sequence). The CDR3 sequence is CSASRAGGGGGNQPQHF. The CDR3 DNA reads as TGCAGTGCTAGCAGAGCAGGAGGTGGAGGTGGCAATCAGCCCCAGCATTTT.

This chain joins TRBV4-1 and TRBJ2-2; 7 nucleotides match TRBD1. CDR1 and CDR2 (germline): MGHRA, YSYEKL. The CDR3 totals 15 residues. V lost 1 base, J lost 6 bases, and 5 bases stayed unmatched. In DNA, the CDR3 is TGCGCCAGCAGCCAAGTCAGGGGGATAGCCGGGGAGCTGTTTTTT. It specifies CASSQVRGIAGELFF.

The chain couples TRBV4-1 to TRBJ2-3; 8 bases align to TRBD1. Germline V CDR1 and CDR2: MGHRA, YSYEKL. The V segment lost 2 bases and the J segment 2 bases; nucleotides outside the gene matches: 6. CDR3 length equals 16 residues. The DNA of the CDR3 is TGCGCCAGCAGCCAAAATCAGGGGGCAGCCACAGATACGCAGTATTTT. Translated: CASSQNQGAATDTQYF.

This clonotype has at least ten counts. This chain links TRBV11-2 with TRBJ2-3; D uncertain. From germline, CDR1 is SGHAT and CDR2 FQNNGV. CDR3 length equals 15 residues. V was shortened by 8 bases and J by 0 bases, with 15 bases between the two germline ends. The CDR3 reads CASASSPASTDTQYF. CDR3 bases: TGTGCCAGCGCGTCCTCCCCAGCGAGCACAGATACGCAGTATTTT.

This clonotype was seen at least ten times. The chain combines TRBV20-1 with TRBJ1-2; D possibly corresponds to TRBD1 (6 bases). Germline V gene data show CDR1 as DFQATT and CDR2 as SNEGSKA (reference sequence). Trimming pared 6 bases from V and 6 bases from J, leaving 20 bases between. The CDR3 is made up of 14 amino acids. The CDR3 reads CSAPTPGQSNGYTF. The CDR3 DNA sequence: TGCAGTGCGCCTACACCTGGACAGAGCAATGGCTACACCTTC.

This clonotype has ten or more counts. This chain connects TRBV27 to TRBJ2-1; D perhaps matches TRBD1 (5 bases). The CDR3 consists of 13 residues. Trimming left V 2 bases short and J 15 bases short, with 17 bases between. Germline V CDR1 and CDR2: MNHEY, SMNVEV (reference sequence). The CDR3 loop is CASSLPSLGRVFF. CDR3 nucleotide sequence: TGTGCCAGCAGTTTACCGTCCTTAGGCAGGGTGTTCTTC.

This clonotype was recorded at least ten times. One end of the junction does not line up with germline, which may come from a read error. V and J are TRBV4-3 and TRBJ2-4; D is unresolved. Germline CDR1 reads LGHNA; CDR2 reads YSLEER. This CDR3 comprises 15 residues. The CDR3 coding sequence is TGCACCAGCAGCCAAGCCGTGATGTCCAAAAACATTCAGTACTTC. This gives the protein CTSSQAVMSKNIQYF.

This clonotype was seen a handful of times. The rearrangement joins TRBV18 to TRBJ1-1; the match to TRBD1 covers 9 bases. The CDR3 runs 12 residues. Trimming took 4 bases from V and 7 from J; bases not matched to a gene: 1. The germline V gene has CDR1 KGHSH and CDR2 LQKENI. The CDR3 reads CASSLDRGEAFF. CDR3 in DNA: TGTGCCAGCTCACTGGACAGGGGTGAAGCTTTCTTT.

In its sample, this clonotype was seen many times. DNA of the CDR3: TGTGCCAGCAGCGTAGATGGGACAGAGACCTACGAGCAGTACTTC. The encoded protein is CASSVDGTETYEQYF. V and J are TRBV9 and TRBJ2-7; 7 bases agree with TRBD1. Trimming removed 0 bases from V and 2 bases from J; junction bases left unmatched: 5. The germline V gene encodes CDR1 SGDLS and CDR2 YYNGEE. There are 15 residues in the CDR3.

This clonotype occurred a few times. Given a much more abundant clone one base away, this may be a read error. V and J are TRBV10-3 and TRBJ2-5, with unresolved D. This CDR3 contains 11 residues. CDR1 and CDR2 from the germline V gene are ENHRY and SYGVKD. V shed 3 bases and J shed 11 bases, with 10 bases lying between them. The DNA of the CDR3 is TGTGCCATCAGTGAACGCTTGGAGCAGTACTTC. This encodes CAISERLEQYF.

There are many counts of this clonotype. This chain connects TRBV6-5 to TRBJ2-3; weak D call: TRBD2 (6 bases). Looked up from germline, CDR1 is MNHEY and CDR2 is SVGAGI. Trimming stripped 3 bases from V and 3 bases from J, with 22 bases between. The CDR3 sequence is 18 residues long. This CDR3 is CASSYRGVPGGRTDTQYF. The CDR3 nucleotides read TGTGCCAGCAGTTATCGCGGTGTTCCCGGGGGAAGGACAGATACGCAGTATTTT.

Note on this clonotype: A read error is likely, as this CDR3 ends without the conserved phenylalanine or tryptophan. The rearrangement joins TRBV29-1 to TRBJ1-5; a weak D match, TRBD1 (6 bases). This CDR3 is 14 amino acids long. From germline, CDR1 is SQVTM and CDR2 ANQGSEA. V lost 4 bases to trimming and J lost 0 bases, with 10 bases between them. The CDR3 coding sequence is TGCAGCGTTGGGGGACACTCTAGCAATCAGCCCCAGCATTGT. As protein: CSVGGHSSNQPQHC.

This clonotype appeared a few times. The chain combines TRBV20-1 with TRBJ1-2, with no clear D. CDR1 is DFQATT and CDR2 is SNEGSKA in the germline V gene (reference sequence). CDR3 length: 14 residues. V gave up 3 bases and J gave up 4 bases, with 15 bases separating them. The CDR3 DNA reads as TGCAGTGCTAGGGGTCAATCAGCACTCTATGGCTACACCTTC. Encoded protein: CSARGQSALYGYTF.

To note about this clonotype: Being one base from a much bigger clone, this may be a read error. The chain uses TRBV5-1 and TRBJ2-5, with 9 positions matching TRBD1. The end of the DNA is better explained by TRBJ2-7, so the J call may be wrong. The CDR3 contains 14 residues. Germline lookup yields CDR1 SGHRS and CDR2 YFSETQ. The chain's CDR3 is CASSLGDRVHEQYF. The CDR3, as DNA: TGCGCCAGCAGCTTGGGGGACAGGGTGCACGAGCAGTACTTC.

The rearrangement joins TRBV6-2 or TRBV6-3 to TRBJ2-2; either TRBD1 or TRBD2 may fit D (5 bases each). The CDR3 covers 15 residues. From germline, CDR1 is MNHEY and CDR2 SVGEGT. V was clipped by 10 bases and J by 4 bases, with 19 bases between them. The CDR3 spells CATSRGLRGTGELFF. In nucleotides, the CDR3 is TGTGCCACCTCAAGGGGTCTACGGGGCACCGGGGAGCTGTTTTTT.

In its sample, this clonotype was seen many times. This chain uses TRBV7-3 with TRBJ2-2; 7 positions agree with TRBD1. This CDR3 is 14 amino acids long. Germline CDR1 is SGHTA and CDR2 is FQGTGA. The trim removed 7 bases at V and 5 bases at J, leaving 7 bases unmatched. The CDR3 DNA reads TGTGCCAGCACCCCAACAGGGGTTACCGGGGAGCTGTTTTTT. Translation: CASTPTGVTGELFF.

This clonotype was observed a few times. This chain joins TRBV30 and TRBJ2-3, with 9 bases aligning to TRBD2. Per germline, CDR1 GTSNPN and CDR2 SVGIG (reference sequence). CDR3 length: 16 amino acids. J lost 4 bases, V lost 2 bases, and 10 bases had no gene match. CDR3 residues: CAWSSGTSISSDTQYF. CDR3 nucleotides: TGTGCCTGGAGTTCGGGGACTAGCATCTCCTCAGATACGCAGTATTTT.

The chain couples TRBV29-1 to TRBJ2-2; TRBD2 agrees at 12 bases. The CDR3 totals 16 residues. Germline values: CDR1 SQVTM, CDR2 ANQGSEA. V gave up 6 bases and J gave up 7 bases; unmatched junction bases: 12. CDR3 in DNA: TGCAGCGTCGGCCCACCTAGCGGGGGGGCCGGCGGGGAGCTGTTTTTT. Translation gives CSVGPPSGGAGGELFF.

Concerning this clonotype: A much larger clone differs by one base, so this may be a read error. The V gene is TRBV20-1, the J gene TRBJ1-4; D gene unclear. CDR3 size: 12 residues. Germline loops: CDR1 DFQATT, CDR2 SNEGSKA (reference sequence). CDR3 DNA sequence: TGCGGTGCTAGAGACCCTATAGGTGAACTGTTTTTT. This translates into CGARDPIGELFF.

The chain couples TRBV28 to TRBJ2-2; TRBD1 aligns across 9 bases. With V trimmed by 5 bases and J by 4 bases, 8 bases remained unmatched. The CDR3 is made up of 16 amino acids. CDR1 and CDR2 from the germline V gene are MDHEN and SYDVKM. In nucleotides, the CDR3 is TGTGCCAGCAGTGCACCGGGACAGGGCTTCACCGGGGAGCTGTTTTTT. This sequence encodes CASSAPGQGFTGELFF.

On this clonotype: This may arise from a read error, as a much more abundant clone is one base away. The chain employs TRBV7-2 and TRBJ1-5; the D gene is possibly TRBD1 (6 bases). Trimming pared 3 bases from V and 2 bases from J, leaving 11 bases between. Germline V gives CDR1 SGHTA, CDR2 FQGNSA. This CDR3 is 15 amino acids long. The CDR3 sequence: CASSLSEGGNQPQHF. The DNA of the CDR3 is TGTGCCAGCAGCTTGAGCGAGGGGGGCAATCAGCCCCAGCATTTT.

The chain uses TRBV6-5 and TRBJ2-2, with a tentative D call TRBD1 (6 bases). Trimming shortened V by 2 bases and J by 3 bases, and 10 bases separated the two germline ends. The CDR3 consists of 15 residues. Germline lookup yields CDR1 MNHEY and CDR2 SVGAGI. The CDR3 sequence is CASSYEQGYTGELFF. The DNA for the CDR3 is TGTGCCAGCAGTTACGAACAGGGTTACACCGGGGAGCTGTTTTTT.

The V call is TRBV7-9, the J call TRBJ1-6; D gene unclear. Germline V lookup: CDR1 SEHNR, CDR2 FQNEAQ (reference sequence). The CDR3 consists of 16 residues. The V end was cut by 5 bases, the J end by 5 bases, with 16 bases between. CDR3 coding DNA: TGTGCCAGCAGCCCCCGGACCGTTGTGGATAATTCACCCCTCCACTTT. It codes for CASSPRTVVDNSPLHF.

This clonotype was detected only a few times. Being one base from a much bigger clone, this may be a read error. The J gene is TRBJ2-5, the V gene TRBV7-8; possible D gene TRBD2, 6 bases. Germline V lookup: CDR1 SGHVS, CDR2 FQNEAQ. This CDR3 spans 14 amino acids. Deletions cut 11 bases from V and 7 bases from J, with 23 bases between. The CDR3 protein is CAGAGQAPRGTQYF. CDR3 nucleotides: TGTGCCGGGGCGGGGCAGGCGCCTCGCGGGACCCAGTACTTC.

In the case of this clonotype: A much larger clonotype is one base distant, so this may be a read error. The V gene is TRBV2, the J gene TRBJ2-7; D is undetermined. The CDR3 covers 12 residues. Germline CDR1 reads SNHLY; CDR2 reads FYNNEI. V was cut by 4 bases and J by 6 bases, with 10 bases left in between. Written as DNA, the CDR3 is TGTGCCAGCAGTGTTGCAGGCTCCGAGCAGTACTTC. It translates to CASSVAGSEQYF.